The 16 T cell receptor beta chains reported below all come from one sample, sequenced in a study of blood T cells in healthy people across ages. The use of a sample-barcoded 5' primer and a J-beta primer mix characterized a second PCR of roughly 6 to 11 cycles. TCRdb fed the 5' RACE reads into MiXCR, producing one record per CDR3 protein. The repertoire holds about 630,000 distinct CDR3 sequences, over 20% seen once, with approximately 3.7% in the top ten. Sequencing was done on a sample of blood. These receptors were obtained from a man aged 70-80 years in good health.

V usage is TRBV20-1 and J usage is TRBJ2-2, with TRBD2 identical over 7 bases. Looked up from germline, CDR1 is DFQATT and CDR2 is SNEGSKA (reference sequence). This CDR3 is 15 amino acids long. Trimming removed 3 bases from V and 3 bases from J; junction bases left unmatched: 7. The CDR3: CSARVAGVDTGELFF. CDR3 sequence (DNA): TGCAGTGCTAGGGTAGCGGGCGTGGACACCGGGGAGCTGTTTTTT.

The CDR3 DNA reads as TGTGCCATCAAGCGGGGGCTGGAAGATACGCAGTATTTT. Protein sequence: CAIKRGLEDTQYF. The chain combines TRBV10-3 with TRBJ2-3; 8 positions match TRBD2. V was clipped by 7 bases and J by 5 bases; unmatched bases: 5. This CDR3 has 13 residues. Germline CDR1 ENHRY, CDR2 SYGVKD.

This clonotype was seen more than once but under ten times. The chain is built from TRBV20-1 and TRBJ2-7; 7 positions match TRBD1. The CDR3 spans 14 residues. With 8 bases clipped from V and 5 bases from J, the junction kept 15 bases outside the gene matches. Germline V gene sequence: CDR1 DFQATT, CDR2 SNEGSKA (reference sequence). CDR3 sequence (DNA): TGCAGTACTACTACGGGACAGCAGGACCACGAGCAGTACTTC. This sequence encodes CSTTTGQQDHEQYF.

This chain connects TRBV5-1 to TRBJ1-1; no reliable D call. CDR3 length: 14 residues. Germline V CDR1 and CDR2: SGHRS, YFSETQ. The V gene lost 1 base and the J gene lost 3 bases, with 10 bases spanning the gap. CDR3 sequence reads: CASSLKSWDTEAFF. CDR3 DNA sequence: TGCGCCAGCAGCTTGAAGTCCTGGGACACTGAAGCTTTCTTT.

This clonotype was seen a handful of times. The rearrangement joins TRBV4-3 to TRBJ2-7, with D uncertain. The CDR3 consists of 13 residues. Trimming pared 0 bases from V and 13 bases from J, leaving 16 bases between. Germline CDR1 and CDR2: LGHNA and YSLEER. The CDR3 region has the DNA TGCGCCAGCAGCCAAGATAGGGCCGGCCCCACATACTTC. Encoded protein: CASSQDRAGPTYF.

The V gene is TRBV6-6, the J gene TRBJ2-7; the match to TRBD2 covers 12 bases. J was trimmed by 6 bases and V by 2 bases; bases with no gene match: 8. This CDR3 region has 16 residues. Germline loops: CDR1 MNHNY, CDR2 SVGAGI (reference sequence). The CDR3 loop reads CASSYGLAGGPREQYF. DNA for the CDR3: TGTGCCAGCAGTTACGGGCTAGCGGGAGGGCCACGCGAGCAGTACTTC.

This clonotype has a single count. V and J are TRBV20-1 and TRBJ2-5; D unresolved. The germline V and J ends were trimmed by 3 bases and 2 bases, with 13 bases remaining between them. The V gene's germline CDR1 is DFQATT and CDR2 SNEGSKA (reference sequence). This CDR3 is built from 14 residues. As DNA, the CDR3 is TGCAGTGCTAGTGGCAGATCAGAACAAGAGACCCAGTACTTC. Residues: CSASGRSEQETQYF.

CDR3 sequence: CASSGGLIANEQFF. The DNA for the CDR3 is TGTGCCAGCAGCGGGGGACTGATAGCTAATGAGCAGTTCTTC. The rearrangement uses TRBV9 and TRBJ2-1; TRBD2 is a possible D gene (6 bases). This CDR3 spans 14 amino acids. Trimming took off 3 bases at V and 7 bases at J, with 14 bases between the two ends. The germline V gene has CDR1 SGDLS and CDR2 YYNGEE.

The chain employs TRBV20-1 and TRBJ2-7, with 9 positions matching TRBD2. This CDR3 comprises 13 residues. V dropped 5 bases and J dropped 2; count of bases not matched to a gene: 4. Germline V gives CDR1 DFQATT, CDR2 SNEGSKA (reference sequence). CDR3 DNA: TGCAGTGCTGATTTAGCGGGGGCCTACGAGCAGTACTTC. Translating gives CSADLAGAYEQYF.

The chain has TRBV29-1 and TRBJ2-3, with D tentatively TRBD2 (5 bases). V lost 4 bases and J 3 bases, leaving 17 bases between the germline ends. The CDR3 loop spans 15 amino acids. Germline CDR1 and CDR2: SQVTM and ANQGSEA. The CDR3 DNA follows: TGCAGCGTTGGGCTTGCACGGGAAGGAACAGATACGCAGTATTTT. Amino acid sequence: CSVGLAREGTDTQYF.

V gene TRBV29-1 combines with J gene TRBJ2-7; D is perhaps TRBD1 (6 bases). Per germline, CDR1 SQVTM and CDR2 ANQGSEA. The CDR3 has 11 amino acids. Trimming stripped 5 bases from V and 4 bases from J, with 9 bases between. CDR3 sequence (DNA): TGCAGCGTTTCGGACAGTTACGAGCAGTACTTC. Translating gives CSVSDSYEQYF.

This clonotype was counted a few times. The rearrangement joins TRBV11-1 to TRBJ2-7; perhaps TRBD1 as D (5 bases). V was pared by 4 bases and J by 6 bases, with 13 bases between. Germline V gene data show CDR1 as SGHAT and CDR2 as FQDESV (reference sequence). The CDR3 has 13 amino acids. CDR3 loop: CASSYKQDLEQYF. The CDR3, as DNA: TGTGCCAGCAGCTACAAACAGGACCTCGAGCAGTACTTC.

This clonotype was counted between two and nine times. The chain couples TRBV24-1 to TRBJ2-2, with D unresolved. Germline CDR1 and CDR2: KGHDR and SFDVKD. Trimming cost V 3 bases and J 1 base, with 8 bases left between them. The CDR3 is made up of 15 amino acids. The CDR3 loop reads CATSDPTENTGELFF. DNA of the CDR3: TGTGCCACCAGTGATCCAACAGAGAACACCGGGGAGCTGTTTTTT.

V gene TRBV3-1 combines with J gene TRBJ1-3; 10 bases map to TRBD1. Germline V gives CDR1 LGHDT, CDR2 YNNKEL (reference sequence). The CDR3 contains 15 residues. Unmatched junction bases numbered 2, after V lost 6 bases and J lost 0 bases. For the CDR3, the DNA is TGTGCCAGCAGGGGACAGGGGTTCTCTGGAAACACCATATATTTT. As protein: CASRGQGFSGNTIYF.

This clonotype turned up a few times. V and J are TRBV20-1 and TRBJ2-7, with 10 bases lining up with TRBD2. CDR3 length equals 16 residues. Germline V CDR1 and CDR2: DFQATT, SNEGSKA (reference sequence). Losses at the gene ends were 2 bases for V and 5 bases for J; bases not matched to a gene: 12. The CDR3 loop reads CSARNVASGSIHEQYF. The CDR3 nucleotides are TGCAGTGCTAGAAATGTGGCTAGCGGGAGTATCCACGAGCAGTACTTC.

This chain connects TRBV7-3 to TRBJ1-1; D unresolved. Trimming took 5 bases from V and 5 from J, leaving 12 bases between them. The CDR3 spans 13 residues. Germline loops: CDR1 SGHTA, CDR2 FQGTGA. As DNA, the CDR3 is TGTGCCAGCAGCGTGGACGTTGGGACTGAAGCTTTCTTT. Encoded protein: CASSVDVGTEAFF.